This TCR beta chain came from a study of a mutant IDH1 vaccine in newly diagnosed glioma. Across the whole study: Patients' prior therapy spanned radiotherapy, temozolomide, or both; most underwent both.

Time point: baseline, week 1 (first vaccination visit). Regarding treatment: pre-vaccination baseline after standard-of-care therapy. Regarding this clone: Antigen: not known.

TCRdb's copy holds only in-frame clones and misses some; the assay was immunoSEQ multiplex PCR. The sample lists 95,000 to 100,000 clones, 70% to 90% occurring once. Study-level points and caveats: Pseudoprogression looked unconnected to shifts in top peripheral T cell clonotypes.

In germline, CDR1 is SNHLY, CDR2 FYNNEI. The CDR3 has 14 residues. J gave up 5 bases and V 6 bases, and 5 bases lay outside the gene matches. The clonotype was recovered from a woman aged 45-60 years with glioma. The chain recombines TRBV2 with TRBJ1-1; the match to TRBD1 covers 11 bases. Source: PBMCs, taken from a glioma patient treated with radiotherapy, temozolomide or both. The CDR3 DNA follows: TGTGCCAGCAGGGAGGACAGGGGGCTTACTGAAGCTTTCTTT. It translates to CASREDRGLTEAFF.